Sequencing of this T cell receptor (beta chain) was carried out in a study of cytomegalovirus exposure and HLA in healthy donors. This CDR3 has 16 residues. The V and J ends lost 7 bases and 1 base, in that order; junction bases with no gene match: 5. Per the germline V gene, CDR1 is LNHDA and CDR2 is SQIVND (reference sequence). The study ran its PCR with 60 Vbeta and 13 Jbeta primers. TCRdb keeps only in-frame clones here, not all; method: immunoSEQ multiplex PCR. The data show more than 40,000 clones, roughly 80% seen once. This clone was seen once. This rearrangement joins TRBV19 to TRBJ2-2; 11 bases match TRBD2. Sequences were obtained from PBMCs. The source of this sequence is a man aged 50-59 years in good health and CMV-seronegative. CDR3 sequence: CASISLAGGNTGELFF. In DNA, the CDR3 is TGTGCCAGTATTTCTCTAGCGGGGGGGAACACCGGGGAGCTGTTTTTT.